These 21 T cell receptor beta chains were all obtained from the same sample, sequenced in a study of blood T cell repertoires in COVID-19. TCRdb's table, derived via immunoSEQ multiplex PCR, lists solely in-frame clones and lacks some. The table shows some 68,000 clones, with around 85% occurring only once. The sample consisted of peripheral blood. All receptors derive from a man aged 65-85 years with acute or convalescent COVID-19.

The chain is built from TRBV14 and TRBJ1-2; 7 bases align to TRBD1. This CDR3 spans 15 amino acids. Germline V gene sequence: CDR1 SGHDN, CDR2 FVKESK. Trimming at V came to 0 bases and at J to 4 bases, leaving 5 bases not matched to a gene. DNA for the CDR3: TGTGCCAGCAGCCAAGATATTACAGGGGTCTATGGCTACACCTTC. Residues: CASSQDITGVYGYTF.

This clone was detected ten times or more. The rearrangement joins TRBV27 to TRBJ1-2; 9 bases match TRBD1. The V gene end was trimmed by 4 bases and the J gene end by 5 bases; junction bases not matched to a gene: 8. The V gene's germline CDR1 is MNHEY and CDR2 SMNVEV (reference sequence). The CDR3 is 15 amino acids. The CDR3 DNA is TGTGCCAGCAGTTCGACGATACAGGGGGCGTATGGCTACACCTTC. Protein: CASSSTIQGAYGYTF.

The gene calls are TRBV19 and TRBJ1-1, with unresolved D. This CDR3 is built from 15 residues. The germline V and J ends were trimmed by 5 bases and 0 bases, with 13 bases remaining between them. Looked up from germline, CDR1 is LNHDA and CDR2 is SQIVND (reference sequence). The CDR3 is CASSRFDPLNTEAFF. CDR3 sequence (DNA): TGTGCCAGTAGTCGGTTCGATCCTTTGAACACTGAAGCTTTCTTT.

The rearrangement joins TRBV30 to TRBJ1-1; D is possibly TRBD1 (6 bases). Between the trimmed V and J ends, which lost 3 bases and 1 base, there was a span of 9 bases. The V gene's germline CDR1 is GTSNPN and CDR2 SVGIG (reference sequence). The CDR3 has 13 amino acids. The CDR3 here is CAWRGRGNTEAFF. The CDR3 coding sequence is TGTGCCTGGAGAGGCAGGGGGAACACTGAAGCTTTCTTT.

The chain links TRBV14 to TRBJ1-1; 8 positions match TRBD1. J was trimmed by 1 base and V by 1 base; bases with no gene match: 2. The CDR3 has 15 amino acids. The germline CDR1 and CDR2 sequences are SGHDN and FVKESK. CDR3 sequence (DNA): TGTGCCAGCAGCCAAGGACAGGGGTGGAACACTGAAGCTTTCTTT. It is translated as CASSQGQGWNTEAFF.

This rearrangement joins TRBV7-3 to TRBJ2-1; D ambiguous. This CDR3 region has 14 residues. V was pared by 1 base and J by 6 bases, with 10 bases between. The germline V gene has CDR1 SGHTA and CDR2 FQGTGA. CDR3 residues: CASSLRQVGNEQFF. As DNA, the CDR3 is TGTGCCAGCAGCTTAAGGCAGGTGGGCAATGAGCAGTTCTTC.

In its sample, this clone was seen once. J is TRBJ1-1 and V is TRBV6-1; TRBD1 matches 9 bases. Per germline, CDR1 MNHNS and CDR2 SASEGT. This CDR3 region has 13 residues. V lost 1 base and J lost 11; bases outside the gene matches: 5. The CDR3 DNA reads TGTGCCAGCAGTGAAGGAAGGACAGGGGACGCTTTCTTT. Protein product: CASSEGRTGDAFF.

The chain has TRBV30 and TRBJ1-3, with D uncertain. V lost 1 base and J lost 4, with 8 bases in between. The CDR3 sequence is 13 residues long. Germline values: CDR1 GTSNPN, CDR2 SVGIG (reference sequence). The CDR3 nucleotides are TGTGCCTGGAGTGGCCTCCAGGGAAACACCATATATTTT. Translation gives CAWSGLQGNTIYF.

This CDR3 is CASSPVLAGGQDTQYF. The CDR3, as DNA: TGTGCCAGCAGCCCCGTACTAGCGGGAGGGCAAGATACGCAGTATTTT. V is TRBV5-6 and J is TRBJ2-3, with 13 bases that match TRBD2. Germline values: CDR1 SGHDT, CDR2 YYEEEE. The CDR3 is made up of 16 amino acids. The junction had 7 bases not matched to a gene; V was cut back by 4 bases and J by 5 bases.

This chain links TRBV5-6 with TRBJ2-1; 13 nucleotides match TRBD2. Trimming at V came to 2 bases and at J to 11 bases, leaving 7 bases not matched to a gene. The CDR3 consists of 15 residues. The germline gives CDR1 SGHDT, CDR2 YYEEEE. Written as DNA, the CDR3 is TGTGCCAGCAGCTTAGGGACTAGCGGGACCGGTAAGCAGTTCTTC. It codes for CASSLGTSGTGKQFF.

This clone was counted only a few times. V usage is TRBV7-9 and J usage is TRBJ1-3, with D hard to call. The CDR3 extends over 13 amino acids. V lost 2 bases, J lost 7 bases, and 9 bases lay in between. Per the germline V gene, CDR1 is SEHNR and CDR2 is FQNEAQ (reference sequence). Here the CDR3 DNA reads TGTGCCAGCAGCTTAAATTCAGTGAACACCATATATTTT. Residues: CASSLNSVNTIYF.

This sequence joins TRBV28 and TRBJ2-7; D is possibly TRBD2 (6 bases). V shed 2 bases and J shed 4 bases, with 12 bases lying between them. CDR1 is MDHEN, CDR2 SYDVKM, per germline. CDR3 length equals 14 residues. The CDR3 loop is CASSLAGFGYEQYF. The DNA of the CDR3 is TGTGCCAGCAGTTTAGCGGGGTTCGGATACGAGCAGTACTTC.

The sample holds one count of this clone. This chain uses TRBV3-1 (or the pseudogene TRBV3-2) with TRBJ1-5; D may be TRBD1 (5 bases). In germline, CDR1 is LGHDT, CDR2 YNNKEL (reference sequence). This CDR3 has 15 amino acids. V was shortened by 1 base and J by 3 bases, with 10 bases between the two germline ends. Here the CDR3 DNA reads TGTGCCAGCAGCCAAGGCGGAGGGGTCAATCAGCCCCAGCATTTT. It translates to CASSQGGGVNQPQHF.

The chain couples TRBV18 to TRBJ2-7, with D possibly matching TRBD1 (5 bases). Looked up from germline, CDR1 is KGHSH and CDR2 is LQKENI. V lost 3 bases to trimming and J lost 2 bases, with 11 bases between them. This CDR3 is 14 amino acids long. CDR3 DNA sequence: TGTGCCAGCTCACCGGGTTCAGGGCCCTACGAGCAGTACTTC. Translation: CASSPGSGPYEQYF.

V usage is TRBV5-6 and J usage is TRBJ2-7, with D possibly TRBD2 on 5 matching bases. Trimming took off 0 bases at V and 9 bases at J, with 16 bases between the two ends. The CDR3 is 14 amino acids. Germline lookup yields CDR1 SGHDT and CDR2 YYEEEE. As DNA, the CDR3 is TGTGCCAGCAGCTTGGTGAGTTCGCGAGAGGGGCAGTACTTC. This encodes CASSLVSSREGQYF. The full variable domain, completed using reference TRBV5-6 and TRBJ2-7, is DAGVTQSPTHLIKTRGQQVTLRCSPKSGHDTVSWYQQALGQGPQFIFQYYEEEERQRGNFPDRFSGHQFPNYSSELNVNALLLGDSALYLCASSLVSSREGQYFGPGTRLTVT.

The V gene is TRBV3-1 (or the pseudogene TRBV3-2), the J gene TRBJ2-5, with TRBD2 identical over 10 bases. The length of the CDR3 is 20 residues. J lost 5 bases, V lost 1 base, and 19 bases had no gene match. From germline, CDR1 is LGHDT and CDR2 YNNKEL (reference sequence). CDR3 coding DNA: TGTGCCAGCAGCCAAGGACAACTGCGTTCAGGACTAGCGGCAGGCGAGACCCAGTACTTC. This gives the protein CASSQGQLRSGLAAGETQYF.

The chain carries TRBV10-3 and TRBJ1-5; D not certain. The CDR3 contains 16 residues. V was pared by 0 bases and J by 4 bases, with 13 bases between. CDR1 and CDR2 from the germline V gene are ENHRY and SYGVKD. The CDR3 region has the DNA TGTGCCATCAGTGAGTCGAGATCGACGGGAAATCAGCCCCAGCATTTT. Residues: CAISESRSTGNQPQHF.

Notes on this clone: Other DNA sequences in this sample translate to the same CDR3. The CDR3 DNA is TGTGCCAGCAGCTCGGCGGGGACAGGGAATTCCCCGGTTAGGGAGCAGTTCTTC. Translation gives CASSSAGTGNSPVREQFF. The chain combines TRBV7-6 with TRBJ2-1; 9 bases fit TRBD1. The germline CDR1 and CDR2 sequences are SGHVS and FNYEAQ. J lost 10 bases, V lost 4 bases, and 20 bases had no gene match. This CDR3 contains 18 residues.

The sample holds a few counts of this clone. This chain joins TRBV27 and TRBJ1-2; 9 bases are shared with TRBD1. The trim removed 4 bases at V and 8 bases at J, leaving 8 bases unmatched. This CDR3 spans 14 amino acids. Germline V gives CDR1 MNHEY, CDR2 SMNVEV (reference sequence). This CDR3 is CASSSSGTGHGYTF. The CDR3 nucleotides are TGTGCCAGCAGTTCCTCCGGGACAGGGCACGGCTACACCTTC.

The CDR3 loop reads CTSSQNRGSSNQPQHF. For the CDR3, the DNA is TGCACCAGCAGCCAAAACAGGGGATCTAGCAATCAGCCCCAGCATTTT. The rearrangement uses TRBV1 and TRBJ1-5; the table's D call, TRBD1, has no DNA check behind it. TRBV1 is designated a pseudogene. CDR3 length: 16 residues.

DNA of the CDR3: TGTGCCAGCAGCCTCGGAGGGAGGGCTCAACAGCAGTTCTTC. Protein product: CASSLGGRAQQQFF. The chain recombines TRBV7-9 with TRBJ2-1, with 7 bases fitting TRBD2. The germline V gene has CDR1 SEHNR and CDR2 FQNEAQ (reference sequence). After removal of 5 bases from V and 11 bases from J, the junction contained 12 bases not matched to a gene. This CDR3 has 14 residues.